This T cell receptor (beta chain) was sequenced during a study of glioma-infiltrating T cells after dendritic cell vaccination. Whole-study context: At biweekly intervals, patients got three intradermal dendritic cell vaccine injections. Whole-study results and caveats: Only a small number of patients had complete blood and tumor samples.

Up to 2 ug genomic DNA was used for TCRB CDR3 amplification. This table comes from immunoSEQ multiplex PCR, and its TCRdb copy is limited to in-frame clones, with some not included. The table includes about 36,000 clones, 70% to 85% detected once. About this clone: Its antigen remains unidentified.

The input for sequencing was blood, taken before dendritic cell vaccination. The sequence derives from a human donor with glioblastoma.

CDR3 DNA sequence: TGTGCCAGCAGCCGTAGCGGGGGCTACGAGCAGTACTTC. This gives the protein CASSRSGGYEQYF. The rearrangement uses TRBV7-2 and TRBJ2-7, with 9 positions matching TRBD2. Germline CDR1 is SGHTA and CDR2 is FQGNSA. The junction had 2 bases not matched to a gene; V was cut back by 5 bases and J by 3 bases. This CDR3 is 13 amino acids long.